Sequencing of this TCR beta chain was carried out in a study of blood T cell repertoires in COVID-19. Per the authors' pipeline: Amplification of reference gene primers provided the estimated nucleated cell counts. The repertoire was sequenced with immunoSEQ multiplex PCR; TCRdb's copy has only in-frame clones and lacks some. V and J calls and clone size are copied from that table; D and trimming were computed from the DNA. The sample lists about 43,000 clones; over 70% were seen once. This CDR3 has 15 amino acids. Germline CDR1 reads SGHDT; CDR2 reads YYEEEE. Trimming removed 1 base from V and 0 bases from J, with 9 bases in between.

The genes are TRBV5-6 and TRBJ2-3, with D unresolved. This sequence originates from a woman aged 55-75 years with acute or convalescent COVID-19. The sequencing input was peripheral blood. CDR3 sequence (DNA): TGTGCCAGCAGCTTGCTGGCGGCTAGCACAGATACGCAGTATTTT. This gives the protein CASSLLAASTDTQYF.